The clone carrying this TCR beta chain showed up just once. Its antigen remains unknown. This specimen comes from a study of neurological immune-mediated disorders. Broader study findings: Across subjects, expanded clones had no CDR3 amino acid sequences in common, pointing to private repertoires in all groups. Patients with HTLV-1-associated myelopathy showed the most TCR clonal expansion. Those with multiple sclerosis showed the least, falling below healthy controls.

PBMCs stored at -80 C, numbering 2 million, were the origin of the unsorted libraries. cDNA synthesis was performed by 5'RACE with 10-nucleotide random UMIs. TCRdb re-derived calls from the 5' RACE reads in MiXCR, one entry per CDR3 protein. The sample contains 36,000 or so distinct CDR3 sequences, around a tenth of which appear only once. V gave up 6 bases and J gave up 5 bases, with 13 bases separating them. The V gene's germline CDR1 is SEHNR and CDR2 FQNEAQ (reference sequence). This CDR3 is built from 13 residues. This TCR derives from a woman between 25 and 40 years old with HTLV-1-associated myelopathy (HAM/TSP). The rearrangement links TRBV7-9 to TRBJ1-1, with D unresolved. Sequenced: PBMCs. Here the CDR3 DNA reads TGTGCCAGCAGGTTTACCGAGGAAACTGAAGCTTTCTTT. Protein sequence: CASRFTEETEAFF.